Below are 11 T cell receptor beta chains sequenced from a single sample in a study of T cells after yellow fever vaccination. Using its own MiXCR run on the 5' RACE reads, TCRdb lists one record per CDR3 protein. The sample has approximately 340,000 distinct CDR3 sequences, 8.5% to 9% seen once. Sequencing used PBMCs, obtained on the day of the first yellow fever vaccination. The receptors stem from a man younger than 35 who received the YFV17D yellow fever vaccine.

This clonotype was observed a few times. The chain couples TRBV20-1 to TRBJ2-1; no firm D call. The CDR3 runs to 11 residues. V dropped 1 base and J dropped 9 bases, with 7 bases sitting between them. Germline lookup yields CDR1 DFQATT and CDR2 SNEGSKA (reference sequence). CDR3 residues: CSARASGEQFF. The CDR3 nucleotides read TGCAGTGCTAGAGCCTCGGGTGAGCAGTTCTTC.

There are many counts of this clonotype. The chain joins TRBV29-1 to TRBJ2-3, with TRBD2 as a possible D gene (6 bases). CDR3 length: 15 residues. V shed 5 bases and J shed 2 bases, with 17 bases lying between them. Germline V CDR1 and CDR2: SQVTM, ANQGSEA. The CDR3 DNA sequence: TGCAGCGTTACTGTCGGGCGGGGTGTCACAGATACGCAGTATTTT. Amino acid sequence: CSVTVGRGVTDTQYF.

A few counts support this clonotype. The chain links TRBV6-2 or TRBV6-3 to TRBJ2-5; 14 nucleotides line up with TRBD2. Germline V CDR1 and CDR2: MNHEY, SVGEGT. The CDR3 is 15 amino acids. V was pared by 2 bases and J by 7 bases, with 3 bases of the junction left unmatched. The CDR3 loop is CASSYPGTSGGTQYF. CDR3 in DNA: TGTGCCAGCAGTTACCCCGGGACTAGCGGGGGGACCCAGTACTTC.

This clonotype appeared a few times. Here the CDR3 DNA reads TGTGCCAGCAGCTTACGGGGGGGCCTCGATGAGCAGTTCTTC. It codes for CASSLRGGLDEQFF. J is TRBJ2-1 and V is TRBV7-7; 8 positions match TRBD2. This CDR3 is 14 amino acids long. CDR1 and CDR2 from the germline V gene are SSHAT and FNYEAQ (reference sequence). J was trimmed by 8 bases and V by 2 bases; bases with no gene match: 5. The complete variable domain, with remaining parts taken from reference TRBV7-7 and TRBJ2-1, reads GAGVSQSPRYKVTKRGQDVTLRCDPISSHATLYWYQQALGQGPEFLTYFNYEAQPDKSGLPSDRFSAERPEGSISTLTIQRTEQRDSAMYRCASSLRGGLDEQFFGPGTRLTVL.

V gene TRBV4-1 combines with J gene TRBJ1-5; 10 nucleotides match TRBD1. V lost 4 bases, J lost 5 bases, and 5 bases stayed unmatched. The germline gives CDR1 MGHRA, CDR2 YSYEKL. The CDR3 runs 15 residues. CDR3 sequence (DNA): TGCGCCAGCAGCCCACGGGACAGGGGCGATCAGCCCCAGCATTTT. Encoded protein: CASSPRDRGDQPQHF.

The chain's CDR3 is CASSPGGGIDTQYF. The CDR3, as DNA: TGTGCCAGCAGCCCCGGGGGGGGAATAGATACGCAGTATTTT. V gene TRBV27 combines with J gene TRBJ2-3, with 8 bases that match TRBD2. Germline-derived CDR1 and CDR2 are MNHEY and SMNVEV (reference sequence). The junction had 7 bases not matched to a gene; V was cut back by 6 bases and J by 5 bases. This CDR3 has 14 amino acids.

This clonotype was recorded a few times. The chain joins TRBV6-2 or TRBV6-3 to TRBJ1-6, with D unclear. V lost 2 bases and J 2 bases, leaving 13 bases between the germline ends. This CDR3 spans 17 amino acids. CDR1 MNHEY and CDR2 SVGEGT come from the germline V gene. CDR3 loop: CASSYAWVDAYNSPLHF. CDR3 coding DNA: TGTGCCAGCAGTTACGCATGGGTCGACGCCTATAATTCACCCCTCCACTTT.

This clonotype has ten or more counts. The V and J genes are TRBV29-1 and TRBJ1-1; possibly TRBD1 for D (5 bases). The V gene's germline CDR1 is SQVTM and CDR2 ANQGSEA. CDR3 length equals 12 residues. Trimming removed 3 bases at V and 3 bases at J, with 8 bases between. CDR3 in amino acids: CSVDRAYTEAFF. In DNA, the CDR3 is TGCAGCGTTGACAGGGCCTACACTGAAGCTTTCTTT.

Points on this clonotype: A single base separates this from a much larger clone, so it may be a read error. This rearrangement joins TRBV7-2 to TRBJ2-1, with TRBD1 matching over 8 bases. The CDR3 consists of 15 residues. Germline assignment: CDR1 SGHTA and CDR2 FQGNSA. The DNA of the CDR3 is TGTGCCAGCAGCCCGAGGACAGGGACCTACAATGAGAAGTTCTTC. Protein: CASSPRTGTYNEKFF.

The sample holds a few counts of this clonotype. This chain uses TRBV27 with TRBJ2-4; TRBD2 agrees at 7 bases. Germline CDR1 is MNHEY and CDR2 is SMNVEV (reference sequence). V shed 6 bases, J shed 6 bases, and the junction held 11 bases outside the gene matches. The CDR3 totals 15 residues. In DNA, the CDR3 is TGTGCCAGCAGGGCTAGCGGACCGAGGGGAAACATTCAGTACTTC. This translates into CASRASGPRGNIQYF.

This clonotype was seen many times. V usage is TRBV7-3 and J usage is TRBJ2-3; 8 bases map to TRBD2. Germline loops: CDR1 SGHTA, CDR2 FQGTGA. With V trimmed by 5 bases and J by 2 bases, 9 bases remained unmatched. This CDR3 region has 16 residues. CDR3 DNA: TGTGCCAGCAGCCCCCGGGGGGGCTCCAACACAGATACGCAGTATTTT. This gives the protein CASSPRGGSNTDTQYF.